The 3 T cell receptor beta chains presented below share a single source sample, sequenced in a study of T-cell reconstitution after alpha-beta-depleted transplantation in children. Unique molecular identifiers were incorporated into the prepared TCRbeta library. MiXCR, applied by TCRdb to the PCR reads, yields one record per CDR3 protein. The table lists around 78,000 distinct CDR3 sequences, 6% to 8% of them singletons. Material: PBMCs from the stem cell graft donor, obtained from the stem cell graft. The receptors were sampled from a human donor who donated a stem cell graft to a child with acute lymphoblastic leukemia.

This clonotype was observed at least ten times. The chain carries TRBV3-1 and TRBJ1-1; tentative D call: TRBD1 (5 bases). The CDR3 totals 15 residues. V was clipped by 2 bases and J by 4 bases, with 14 bases between them. CDR1 and CDR2 (germline): LGHDT, YNNKEL (reference sequence). The CDR3 loop is CASSQSRVGGTEAFF. The CDR3, as DNA: TGTGCCAGCAGCCAAAGCAGGGTCGGGGGCACTGAAGCTTTCTTT.

This clonotype was recorded many times. The chain recombines TRBV5-1 with TRBJ2-2; D not certain. In germline, CDR1 is SGHRS, CDR2 YFSETQ. V gave up 0 bases and J gave up 4 bases, with 7 bases separating them. CDR3 size: 14 residues. CDR3 coding DNA: TGCGCCAGCAGCTTGGCCTTATTCACCGGGGAGCTGTTTTTT. Protein: CASSLALFTGELFF.

This clonotype was detected many times. V is TRBV29-1 and J is TRBJ1-2; D not resolved. V lost 1 base, J lost 4 bases, and 7 bases lay in between. Per germline, CDR1 SQVTM and CDR2 ANQGSEA. The CDR3 length is 12 residues. This CDR3 is CSVEVSGYGYTF. The CDR3 nucleotides read TGCAGCGTTGAAGTTTCAGGCTATGGCTACACCTTC.